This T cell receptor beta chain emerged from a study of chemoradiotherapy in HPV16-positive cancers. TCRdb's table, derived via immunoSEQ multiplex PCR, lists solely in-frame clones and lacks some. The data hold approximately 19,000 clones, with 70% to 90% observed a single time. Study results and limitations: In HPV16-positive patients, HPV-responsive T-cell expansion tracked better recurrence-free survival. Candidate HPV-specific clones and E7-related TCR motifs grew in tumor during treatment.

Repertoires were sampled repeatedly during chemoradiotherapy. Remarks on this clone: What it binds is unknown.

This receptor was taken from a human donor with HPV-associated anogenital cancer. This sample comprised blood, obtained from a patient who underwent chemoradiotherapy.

CDR3 DNA sequence: TGTGCCAGCAGCTTGAAGTTCGGTAGTCCCGCAGAGACCCAGTACTTC. This encodes CASSLKFGSPAETQYF. The chain joins TRBV5-4 to TRBJ2-5; the D is unclear. Trimming took 1 base from V and 4 from J, leaving 17 bases between them. CDR1 SGHNT and CDR2 YYREEE come from the germline V gene (reference sequence). CDR3 size: 16 residues. Together with reference TRBV5-4 and TRBJ2-5, the CDR3 gives the full variable domain: ETGVTQSPTHLIKTRGQQVTLRCSSQSGHNTVSWYQQALGQGPQFIFQYYREEENGRGNFPPRFSGLQFPNYSSELNVNALELDDSALYLCASSLKFGSPAETQYFGPGTRLLVL.